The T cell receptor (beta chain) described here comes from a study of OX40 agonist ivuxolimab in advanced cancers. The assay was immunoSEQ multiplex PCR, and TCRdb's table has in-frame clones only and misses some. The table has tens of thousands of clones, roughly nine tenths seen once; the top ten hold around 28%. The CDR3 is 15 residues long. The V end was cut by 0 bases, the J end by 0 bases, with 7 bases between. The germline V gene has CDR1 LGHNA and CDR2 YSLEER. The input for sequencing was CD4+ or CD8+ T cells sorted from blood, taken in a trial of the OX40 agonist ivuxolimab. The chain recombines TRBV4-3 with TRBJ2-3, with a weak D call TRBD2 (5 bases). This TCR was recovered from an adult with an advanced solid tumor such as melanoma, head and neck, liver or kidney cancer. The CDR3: CASSQDSSSTDTQYF. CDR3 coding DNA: TGCGCCAGCAGCCAAGACTCTAGCAGCACAGATACGCAGTATTTT.